The clone carrying this TCR beta chain was found a few times. Under the authors' procedure: Amplified reference gene primers provided the basis for estimating nucleated cell counts. Data came from immunoSEQ multiplex PCR; TCRdb stores just in-frame clones and leaves some out. D and trimming come from the DNA, and the V and J calls and clone size come from that table. There are around 40,000 clones in the sample; 87% occur only once, and nearly 25% lies in the top ten. The data stem from a study of blood T cell repertoires in COVID-19. Study details: Material from acute and convalescent COVID-19 was sourced from the United States, Italy and Spain. The cDNA or gDNA used as material had been derived from T cells, B-cell-depleted T cells, or PBMCs.

Sequenced: peripheral blood. This receptor was obtained from a man in his fifties or sixties with active or convalescent COVID-19.

The DNA of the CDR3 is TGCAGTGCTAGTGCGGGACTCACGACCGGCGAGCAGTACGTC. Protein product: CSASAGLTTGEQYV. The chain is built from TRBV20-1 and TRBJ2-7; TRBD2 might be the D (6 bases). The germline V gene encodes CDR1 DFQATT and CDR2 SNEGSKA (reference sequence). Trimming cost V 3 bases and J 6 bases, with 18 bases left between them. There are 14 residues in the CDR3.